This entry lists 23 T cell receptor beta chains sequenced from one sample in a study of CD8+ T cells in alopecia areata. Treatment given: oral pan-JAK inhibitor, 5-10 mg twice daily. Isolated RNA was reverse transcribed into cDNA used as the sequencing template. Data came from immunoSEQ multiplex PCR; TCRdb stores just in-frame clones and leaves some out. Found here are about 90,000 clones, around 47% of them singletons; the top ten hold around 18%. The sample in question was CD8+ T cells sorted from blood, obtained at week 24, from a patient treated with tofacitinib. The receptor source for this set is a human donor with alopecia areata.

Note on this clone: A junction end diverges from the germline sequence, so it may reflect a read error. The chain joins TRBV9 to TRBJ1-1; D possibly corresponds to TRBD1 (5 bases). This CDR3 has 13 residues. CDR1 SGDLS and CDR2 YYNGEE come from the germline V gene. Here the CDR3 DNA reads TGTGCCAGCAGCGTAGAGCAGGGACCTGAACCTTTCTTT. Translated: CASSVEQGPEPFF. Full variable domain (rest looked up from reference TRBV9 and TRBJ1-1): DSGVTQTPKHLITATGQRVTLRCSPRSGDLSVYWYQQSLDQGLQFLIQYYNGEERAKGNILERFSAQQFPDLHSELNLSSLELGDSALYFCASSVEQGPEPFFGQGTRLTVV.

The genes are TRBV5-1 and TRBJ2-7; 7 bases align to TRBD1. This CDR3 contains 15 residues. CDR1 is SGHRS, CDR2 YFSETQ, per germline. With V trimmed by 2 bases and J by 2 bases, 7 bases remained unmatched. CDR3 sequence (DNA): TGCGCCAGCAGCTTACAAACAGGGGCTACCTACGAGCAGTACTTC. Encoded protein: CASSLQTGATYEQYF.

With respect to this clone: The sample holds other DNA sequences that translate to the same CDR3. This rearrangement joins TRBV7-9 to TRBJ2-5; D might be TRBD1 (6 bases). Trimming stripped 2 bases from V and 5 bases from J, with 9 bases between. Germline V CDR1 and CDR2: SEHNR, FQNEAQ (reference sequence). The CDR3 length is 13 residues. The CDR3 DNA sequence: TGTGCCAGCAGCTTAACAGGGAAGGAGACCCAGTACTTC. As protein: CASSLTGKETQYF.

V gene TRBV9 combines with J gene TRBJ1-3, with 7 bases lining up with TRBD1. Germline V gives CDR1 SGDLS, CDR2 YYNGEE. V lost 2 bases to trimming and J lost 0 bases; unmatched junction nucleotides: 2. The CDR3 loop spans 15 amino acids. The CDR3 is CASSVGTVSGNTIYF. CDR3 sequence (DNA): TGTGCCAGCAGCGTTGGGACAGTCTCTGGAAACACCATATATTTT.

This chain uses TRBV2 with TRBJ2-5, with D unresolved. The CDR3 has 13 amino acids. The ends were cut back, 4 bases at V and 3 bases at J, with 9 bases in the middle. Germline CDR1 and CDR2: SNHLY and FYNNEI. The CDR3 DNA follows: TGTGCCAGCAGTGGGACGTCGGAAGAGACCCAGTACTTC. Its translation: CASSGTSEETQYF.

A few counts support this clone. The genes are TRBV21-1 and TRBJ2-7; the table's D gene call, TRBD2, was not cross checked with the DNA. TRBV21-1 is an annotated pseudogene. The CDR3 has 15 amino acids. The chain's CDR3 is CASSNRSANSYEQYF. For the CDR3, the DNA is TGTGCCAGCAGCAATAGGTCAGCGAACTCCTACGAGCAGTACTTC.

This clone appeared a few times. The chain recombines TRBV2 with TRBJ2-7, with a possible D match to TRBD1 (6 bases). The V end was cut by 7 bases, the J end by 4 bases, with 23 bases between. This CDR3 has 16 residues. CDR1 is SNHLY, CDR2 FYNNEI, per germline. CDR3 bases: TGTGCCAGCACCGAAAAGGTTGGACAGACAGGTTACGAGCAGTACTTC. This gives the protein CASTEKVGQTGYEQYF. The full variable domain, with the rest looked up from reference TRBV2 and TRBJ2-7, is EPEVTQTPSHQVTQMGQEVILRCVPISNHLYFYWYRQILGQKVEFLVSFYNNEISEKSEIFDDQFSVERPDGSNFTLKIRSTKLEDSAMYFCASTEKVGQTGYEQYFGPGTRLTVT.

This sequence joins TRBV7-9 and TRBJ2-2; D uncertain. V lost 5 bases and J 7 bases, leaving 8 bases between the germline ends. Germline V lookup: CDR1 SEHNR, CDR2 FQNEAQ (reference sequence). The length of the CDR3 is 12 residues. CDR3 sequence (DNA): TGTGCCAGCAGCCTTTATGACGGGGAGCTGTTTTTT. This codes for CASSLYDGELFF. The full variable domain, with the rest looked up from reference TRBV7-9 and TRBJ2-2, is DTGVSQNPRHKITKRGQNVTFRCDPISEHNRLYWYRQTLGQGPEFLTYFQNEAQLEKSRLLSDRFSAERPKGSFSTLEIQRTEQGDSAMYLCASSLYDGELFFGEGSRLTVL.

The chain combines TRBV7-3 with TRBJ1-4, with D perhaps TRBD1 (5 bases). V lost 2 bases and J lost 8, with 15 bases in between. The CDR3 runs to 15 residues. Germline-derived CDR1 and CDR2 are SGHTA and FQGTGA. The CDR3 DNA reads TGTGCCAGCAGCTTAGTCGGGACCTTGGGGGAAAAACTGTTTTTT. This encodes CASSLVGTLGEKLFF.

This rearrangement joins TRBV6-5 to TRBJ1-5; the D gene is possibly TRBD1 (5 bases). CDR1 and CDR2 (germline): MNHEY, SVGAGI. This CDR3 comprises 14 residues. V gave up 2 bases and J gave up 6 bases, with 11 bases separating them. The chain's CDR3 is CASSYGQGRQPQHF. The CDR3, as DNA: TGTGCCAGCAGTTACGGGCAGGGACGTCAGCCCCAGCATTTT.

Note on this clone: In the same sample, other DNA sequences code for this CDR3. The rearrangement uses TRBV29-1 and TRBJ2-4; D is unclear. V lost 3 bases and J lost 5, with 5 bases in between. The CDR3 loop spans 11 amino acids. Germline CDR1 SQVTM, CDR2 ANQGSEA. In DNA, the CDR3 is TGCAGCGTTGATCGGCAAAACATTCAGTACTTC. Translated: CSVDRQNIQYF.

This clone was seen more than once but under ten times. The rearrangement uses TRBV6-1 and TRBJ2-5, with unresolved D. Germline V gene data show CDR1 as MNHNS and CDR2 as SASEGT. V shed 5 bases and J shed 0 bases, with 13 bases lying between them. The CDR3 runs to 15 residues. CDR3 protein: CASSPTQIHQETQYF. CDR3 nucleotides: TGTGCCAGCAGTCCAACACAGATACACCAAGAGACCCAGTACTTC.

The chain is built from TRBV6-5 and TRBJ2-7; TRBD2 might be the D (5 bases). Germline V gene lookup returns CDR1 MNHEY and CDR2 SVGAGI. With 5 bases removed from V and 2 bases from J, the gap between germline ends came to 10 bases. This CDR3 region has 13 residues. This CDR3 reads CASSPGKPYEQYF. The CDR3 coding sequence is TGTGCCAGCAGTCCGGGAAAACCCTACGAGCAGTACTTC.

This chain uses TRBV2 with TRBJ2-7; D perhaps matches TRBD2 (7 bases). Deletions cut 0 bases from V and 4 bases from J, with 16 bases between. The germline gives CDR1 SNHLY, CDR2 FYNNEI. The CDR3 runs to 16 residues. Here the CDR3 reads CASSEAPRGGRYEQYF. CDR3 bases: TGTGCCAGCAGTGAAGCTCCGAGGGGGGGTCGGTACGAGCAGTACTTC.

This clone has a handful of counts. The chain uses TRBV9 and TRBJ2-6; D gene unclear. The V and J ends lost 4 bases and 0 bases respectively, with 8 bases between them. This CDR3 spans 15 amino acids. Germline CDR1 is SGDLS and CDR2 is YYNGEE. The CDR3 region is CASSIDRSGANVLTF. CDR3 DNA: TGTGCCAGCAGCATAGACCGCTCTGGGGCCAACGTCCTGACTTTC.

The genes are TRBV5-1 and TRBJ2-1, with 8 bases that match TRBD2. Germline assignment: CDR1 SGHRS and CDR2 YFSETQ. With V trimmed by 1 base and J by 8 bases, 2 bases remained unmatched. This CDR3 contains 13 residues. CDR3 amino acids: CASSLSGGDEQFF. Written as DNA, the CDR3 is TGCGCCAGCAGCTTGAGCGGGGGCGATGAGCAGTTCTTC.

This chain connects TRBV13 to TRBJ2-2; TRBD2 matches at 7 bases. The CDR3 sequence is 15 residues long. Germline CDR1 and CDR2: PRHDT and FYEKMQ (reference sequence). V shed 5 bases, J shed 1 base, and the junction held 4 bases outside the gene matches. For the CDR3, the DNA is TGTGCCAGCAGCCCGGGAGGAGGGAACACCGGGGAGCTGTTTTTT. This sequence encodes CASSPGGGNTGELFF.

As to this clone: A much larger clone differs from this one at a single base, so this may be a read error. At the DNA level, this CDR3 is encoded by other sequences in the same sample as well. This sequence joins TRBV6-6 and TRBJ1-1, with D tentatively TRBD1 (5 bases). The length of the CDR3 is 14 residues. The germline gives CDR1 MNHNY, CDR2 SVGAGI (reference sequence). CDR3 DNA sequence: TGTGCCAGCAGTCGCGGACACTTGAACACTGAAGCTTTCTTC. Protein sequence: CASSRGHLNTEAFF.

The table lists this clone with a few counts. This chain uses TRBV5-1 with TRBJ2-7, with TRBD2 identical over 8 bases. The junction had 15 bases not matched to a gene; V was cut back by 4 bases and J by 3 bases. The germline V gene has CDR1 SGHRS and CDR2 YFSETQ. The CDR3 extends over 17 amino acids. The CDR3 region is CASSDPGRLASHYEQYF. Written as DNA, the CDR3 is TGCGCCAGCAGCGATCCGGGGAGACTAGCGTCACACTACGAGCAGTACTTC. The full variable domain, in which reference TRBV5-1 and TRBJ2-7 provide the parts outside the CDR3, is KAGVTQTPRYLIKTRGQQVTLSCSPISGHRSVSWYQQTPGQGLQFLFEYFSETQRNKGNFPGRFSGRQFSNSRSEMNVSTLELGDSALYLCASSDPGRLASHYEQYFGPGTRLTVT.

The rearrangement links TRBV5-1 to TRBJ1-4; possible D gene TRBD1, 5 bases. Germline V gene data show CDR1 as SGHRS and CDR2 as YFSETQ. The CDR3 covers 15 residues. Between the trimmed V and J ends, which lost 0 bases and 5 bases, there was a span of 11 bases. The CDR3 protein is CASSLEPRDNEKLFF. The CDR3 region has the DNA TGCGCCAGCAGCTTGGAGCCCAGGGACAATGAAAAACTGTTTTTT.

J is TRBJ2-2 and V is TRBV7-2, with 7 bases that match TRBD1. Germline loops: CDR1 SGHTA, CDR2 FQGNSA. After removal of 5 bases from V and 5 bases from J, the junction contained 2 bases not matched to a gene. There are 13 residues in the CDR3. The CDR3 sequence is CASSRQGTGELFF. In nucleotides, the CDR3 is TGTGCCAGCAGCCGACAGGGAACCGGGGAGCTGTTTTTT.

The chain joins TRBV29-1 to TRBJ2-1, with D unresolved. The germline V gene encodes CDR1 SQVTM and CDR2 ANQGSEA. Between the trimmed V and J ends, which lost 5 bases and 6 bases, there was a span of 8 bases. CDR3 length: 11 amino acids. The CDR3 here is CSVWPANEQFF. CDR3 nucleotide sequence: TGCAGCGTTTGGCCGGCCAATGAGCAGTTCTTC.

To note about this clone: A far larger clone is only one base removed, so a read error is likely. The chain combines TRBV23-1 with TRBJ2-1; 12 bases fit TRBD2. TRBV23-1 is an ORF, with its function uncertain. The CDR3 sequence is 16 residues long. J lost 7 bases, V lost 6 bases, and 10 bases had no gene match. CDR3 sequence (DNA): TGCGCCAGCAGCTTGGTTCCTAGCGGGAGGGGGAATGAGCAGTTCTTC. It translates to CASSLVPSGRGNEQFF.